The 19 T cell receptor beta chains listed next were all sequenced from one sample in a study of T cell responses to AZD1222 COVID-19 vaccine (dated by TCRdb to the early 2020s). The library was prepared using the immunoSEQ multiplex PCR assay. TCRdb provides this immuneACCESS table in a form limited to in-frame rearrangements. Some clones are lacking; in checked studies, under half of them reflect an unresolved V gene, and why the rest are absent is not known. The sample table records roughly 180,000 clones; under 95% of these occur just once. Around 1.6% of the sample comes from the top ten. What this sample's time point label stands for: about 28 days (+/-7) after the second vaccine dose. The sequencing used peripheral blood, collected 28 days after the second AZD1222 dose. These receptors were collected from an adult who received the AZD1222 COVID-19 vaccine.

The chain employs TRBV27 and TRBJ2-5; TRBD2 matches at 8 bases. This CDR3 has 15 amino acids. Trimming at V came to 7 bases and at J to 2 bases, leaving 9 bases not matched to a gene. The germline CDR1 and CDR2 sequences are MNHEY and SMNVEV (reference sequence). The CDR3 bases are TGTGCCAGCAAGCCGGGGGGGAACACTCAAGAGACCCAGTACTTC. This codes for CASKPGGNTQETQYF.

This clone was detected only once. The chain is built from TRBV7-2 and TRBJ2-7, with a weak D call TRBD2 (6 bases). Trimming took off 5 bases at V and 6 bases at J, with 11 bases between the two ends. The CDR3 extends over 12 amino acids. Germline CDR1 and CDR2: SGHTA and FQGNSA. CDR3: CASSRGTLEQYF. DNA for the CDR3: TGTGCCAGCAGCCGCGGGACGCTCGAGCAGTACTTC.

The chain employs TRBV19 and TRBJ1-5, with 9 bases identical to TRBD1. J was trimmed by 5 bases and V by 9 bases; bases with no gene match: 14. The CDR3 spans 16 residues. Germline lookup yields CDR1 LNHDA and CDR2 SQIVND (reference sequence). For the CDR3, the DNA is TGTGCCAGCTCCCGGGACAGGGACACCCCGGATCAGCCCCAGCATTTT. Protein product: CASSRDRDTPDQPQHF.

The chain employs TRBV19 and TRBJ1-2; a possible D gene is TRBD1 (6 bases). V was clipped by 7 bases and J by 1 base, with 19 bases between them. Germline CDR1 LNHDA, CDR2 SQIVND (reference sequence). The CDR3 consists of 16 residues. The CDR3 region is CASITSGQAINYGYTF. In DNA, the CDR3 is TGTGCCAGTATCACGTCGGGACAAGCAATTAACTATGGCTACACCTTC. The full variable domain, its missing parts supplied by reference TRBV19 and TRBJ1-2, is DGGITQSPKYLFRKEGQNVTLSCEQNLNHDAMYWYRQDPGQGLRLIYYSQIVNDFQKGDIAEGYSVSREKKESFPLTVTSAQKNPTAFYLCASITSGQAINYGYTFGSGTRLTVV.

The chain employs TRBV30 and TRBJ1-2; no definite D call. Per germline, CDR1 GTSNPN and CDR2 SVGIG (reference sequence). The CDR3 sequence is 13 residues long. V lost 0 bases, J lost 4 bases, and 9 bases lay in between. This CDR3 is CAWSVGFSYGYTF. CDR3 nucleotide sequence: TGTGCCTGGAGTGTCGGTTTTAGCTATGGCTACACCTTC.

CDR3 sequence: CASSQDRERAGTYNEQFF. In DNA form, the CDR3 reads TGCGCCAGCAGCCAAGATCGTGAGAGGGCGGGGACCTACAATGAGCAGTTCTTC. The rearrangement links TRBV4-1 to TRBJ2-1; D is perhaps TRBD2 (6 bases). V shed 0 bases and J shed 2 bases, with 17 bases lying between them. CDR1 and CDR2 (germline): MGHRA, YSYEKL. The CDR3 covers 18 residues.

The V gene is TRBV7-2, the J gene TRBJ1-1; 7 nucleotides align to TRBD1. The CDR3 extends over 16 amino acids. CDR1 is SGHTA, CDR2 FQGNSA, per germline. The ends lost 2 bases at V and 4 bases at J; junction bases unmatched: 10. The CDR3 DNA reads TGTGCCAGCAGCTTAATAGGTGGACAGGCGGGCACTGAAGCTTTCTTT. Translation: CASSLIGGQAGTEAFF.

V usage is TRBV28 and J usage is TRBJ2-6; weak D call: TRBD1 (6 bases). The CDR3 has 18 residues. The ends were cut back, 6 bases at V and 0 bases at J, with 18 bases in the middle. Germline lookup yields CDR1 MDHEN and CDR2 SYDVKM. The CDR3 protein is CASSPLVQGFSGANVLTF. Here the CDR3 DNA reads TGTGCCAGCAGCCCCTTGGTACAGGGTTTCTCTGGGGCCAACGTCCTGACTTTC.

The genes are TRBV5-4 and TRBJ1-2, with 10 bases aligning to TRBD1. From germline, CDR1 is SGHNT and CDR2 YYREEE (reference sequence). The CDR3 contains 16 residues. With V trimmed by 4 bases and J by 0 bases, 6 bases remained unmatched. CDR3 loop: CASSTGQGLPNYGYTF. In nucleotides, the CDR3 is TGTGCCAGCAGCACGGGACAGGGGTTACCTAACTATGGCTACACCTTC.

This chain joins TRBV2 and TRBJ1-5; no clear D. This CDR3 has 15 amino acids. The V end was cut by 2 bases, the J end by 0 bases, with 8 bases between. Germline V gives CDR1 SNHLY, CDR2 FYNNEI. The CDR3 sequence is CASSEQVPSNQPQHF. In DNA form, the CDR3 reads TGTGCCAGCAGTGAACAGGTCCCTAGCAATCAGCCCCAGCATTTT.

This chain connects TRBV11-2 to TRBJ1-5; D is unresolved. Trimming took 4 bases from V and 11 from J, leaving 12 bases between them. This CDR3 is built from 12 residues. CDR1 and CDR2 from the germline V gene are SGHAT and FQNNGV. For the CDR3, the DNA is TGTGCCAGCAGCTCAGACCGTCTGGCCCAGCATTTT. It specifies CASSSDRLAQHF.

This sequence joins TRBV19 and TRBJ1-3; D is ambiguous. CDR3 length equals 15 residues. Trimming stripped 8 bases from V and 2 bases from J, with 16 bases between. Looked up from germline, CDR1 is LNHDA and CDR2 is SQIVND (reference sequence). The CDR3 sequence is CASAQPKTTGNTIYF. CDR3 DNA sequence: TGTGCCAGTGCCCAACCAAAGACAACTGGAAACACCATATATTTT.

This chain links TRBV4-3 with TRBJ2-2; D is possibly TRBD1 or TRBD2 (5 bases each). Germline V gene sequence: CDR1 LGHNA, CDR2 YSLEER. CDR3 length equals 16 residues. Between the trimmed V and J ends, which lost 3 bases and 1 base, there was a span of 12 bases. The CDR3: CASSQRDRGNTGELFF. The CDR3 DNA reads TGCGCCAGCAGCCAGAGGGACCGAGGGAACACCGGGGAGCTGTTTTTT.

This chain joins TRBV6-6 and TRBJ1-2; D may be TRBD1 (5 bases). V lost 5 bases, J lost 6 bases, and 22 bases lay in between. The germline gives CDR1 MNHNY, CDR2 SVGAGI (reference sequence). CDR3 length: 16 amino acids. The CDR3 here is CASSRSGTRGSDGYTF. The CDR3 DNA reads as TGTGCCAGCAGTCGATCCGGGACCCGGGGGAGCGATGGCTACACCTTC.

The chain is built from TRBV5-1 and TRBJ1-2; D is uncertain. The CDR3 sequence is 18 residues long. V was cut by 0 bases and J by 5 bases, with 23 bases left in between. The V gene's germline CDR1 is SGHRS and CDR2 YFSETQ. DNA of the CDR3: TGCGCCAGCAGCTTGGATATCTGGGTCTCCGTAAATGGGTATGGCTACACCTTC. Its translation: CASSLDIWVSVNGYGYTF. Full variable domain (rest looked up from reference TRBV5-1 and TRBJ1-2): KAGVTQTPRYLIKTRGQQVTLSCSPISGHRSVSWYQQTPGQGLQFLFEYFSETQRNKGNFPGRFSGRQFSNSRSEMNVSTLELGDSALYLCASSLDIWVSVNGYGYTFGSGTRLTVV.

The chain employs TRBV19 and TRBJ2-2; a weak D match, TRBD1 (6 bases). Germline-derived CDR1 and CDR2 are LNHDA and SQIVND (reference sequence). The CDR3 is 15 residues long. V was trimmed by 5 bases and J by 6 bases, leaving 16 bases between them. The CDR3 DNA sequence: TGTGCCAGTAGTGTAAGAAACACAGGGTCCGGGGAGCTGTTTTTT. Protein sequence: CASSVRNTGSGELFF.

The chain employs TRBV19 and TRBJ2-7; tentatively, D is TRBD2 (5 bases). V was clipped by 5 bases and J by 3 bases, with 8 bases between them. Germline V gene sequence: CDR1 LNHDA, CDR2 SQIVND (reference sequence). This CDR3 has 12 amino acids. Here the CDR3 DNA reads TGTGCCAGTAGTTCCGGACTCTACGAGCAGTACTTC. It is translated as CASSSGLYEQYF.

The rearrangement links TRBV3-1 (or the pseudogene TRBV3-2) to TRBJ2-2, with D possibly matching TRBD2 (5 bases). CDR1 is LGHDT, CDR2 YNNKEL, per germline (reference sequence). The CDR3 spans 15 residues. The V gene lost 0 bases and the J gene lost 10 bases, with 15 bases spanning the gap. The CDR3 sequence: CASSQDPRAFLELFF. The CDR3 DNA is TGTGCCAGCAGCCAAGATCCGAGGGCTTTCCTGGAGCTGTTTTTT.

The V and J genes are TRBV19 and TRBJ1-5; D is perhaps TRBD1 (6 bases). The CDR3 consists of 17 residues. V was cut by 11 bases and J by 2 bases, with 25 bases left in between. CDR1 is LNHDA, CDR2 SQIVND, per germline (reference sequence). The CDR3 nucleotides are TGTGCCGTTGGGACCGGGACAACATTTTGGGGCAATCAGCCCCAGCATTTT. Translated: CAVGTGTTFWGNQPQHF.